The clone carrying this TCR beta chain has a single count. The CDR3 spans 12 residues. Trimming removed 4 bases from V and 4 bases from J, with 6 bases in between. Germline CDR1 SGHDT, CDR2 YYEEEE. This sample is drawn from a study of CD8 T cells in Susac syndrome. RNA amounts of roughly 0.45 to 1 ug underwent reverse transcription with random hexamers. TCRdb re-called the immunoSEQ multiplex PCR reads with MiXCR, one entry per CDR3 protein. The repertoire includes 150,000 to 200,000 distinct CDR3 sequences, around 95% of them detected once, and around 0.15% sits in the top ten. The material sequenced was CD8+ T cells from PBMCs. The V call is TRBV5-6, the J call TRBJ1-5; no firm D call. The clonotype was recovered from a human donor with multiple sclerosis. The CDR3 loop reads CASSLYNQPQHF. Written as DNA, the CDR3 is TGTGCCAGCAGCCTATATAATCAGCCCCAGCATTTT.